These 19 T cell receptor beta chains were sequenced from one sample in a study of blood T cell repertoires in COVID-19. TCRdb's copy holds only in-frame clones and misses some; the assay was immunoSEQ multiplex PCR. This table holds around 430,000 clones, approximately 88% found once. Sequenced sample: peripheral blood. Receptor source: a woman in her 50s with COVID-19, enrolled during active disease.

The rearrangement joins TRBV19 to TRBJ1-2; TRBD1 aligns across 8 bases. The length of the CDR3 is 15 residues. Germline assignment: CDR1 LNHDA and CDR2 SQIVND (reference sequence). The J segment lost 3 bases and the V segment lost 3 bases, leaving 6 bases of the junction unmatched. CDR3 sequence (DNA): TGTGCCAGTAGTATCCCCTCGACAGGGGACTATGGCTACACCTTC. Translation gives CASSIPSTGDYGYTF.

V gene TRBV28 combines with J gene TRBJ2-3; 7 bases align to TRBD2. J lost 1 base, V lost 7 bases, and 5 bases had no gene match. The CDR3 runs 14 residues. Germline CDR1 reads MDHEN; CDR2 reads SYDVKM. The CDR3 DNA sequence: TGTGCCAGCACCCCCCGGGGGGGCACAGATACGCAGTATTTT. Its translation is CASTPRGGTDTQYF.

The chain combines TRBV27 with TRBJ1-2; tentative D call: TRBD1 (6 bases). Germline CDR1 MNHEY, CDR2 SMNVEV (reference sequence). This CDR3 contains 13 residues. V was trimmed by 0 bases and J by 7 bases, leaving 9 bases between them. The CDR3 sequence: CASSLSAGVGYTF. The CDR3 nucleotides are TGTGCCAGCAGTTTATCGGCAGGGGTTGGCTACACCTTC.

The genes are TRBV2 and TRBJ2-7, with 8 bases lining up with TRBD2. Per germline, CDR1 SNHLY and CDR2 FYNNEI. Germline trimming cut 2 bases from V and 5 bases from J; bases unmatched to any gene: 8. The CDR3 totals 15 residues. The CDR3: CASSERSGGPDEQYF. CDR3 bases: TGTGCCAGCAGTGAACGGTCGGGGGGGCCGGACGAGCAGTACTTC.

The gene calls are TRBV2 and TRBJ1-2; TRBD1 aligns across 11 bases. V was clipped by 7 bases and J by 8 bases; unmatched bases: 6. Germline V CDR1 and CDR2: SNHLY, FYNNEI. There are 13 residues in the CDR3. CDR3 in DNA: TGTGCCAGCATTGGGGGGACAGGGGGAGGCTACACCTTC. It yields the protein CASIGGTGGGYTF.

The chain is built from TRBV2 and TRBJ1-2; D unclear. In germline, CDR1 is SNHLY, CDR2 FYNNEI. The length of the CDR3 is 15 residues. V gave up 6 bases and J gave up 1 base, with 15 bases separating them. The CDR3 protein is CASRPNPILNYGYTF. The CDR3, as DNA: TGTGCCAGCAGACCGAATCCCATACTTAACTATGGCTACACCTTC.

This clone has just a few counts. CDR3 nucleotide sequence: TGCGCCAGCAGAATCACGGCGGAAGGTGGTGGCTACACCTTC. Translating gives CASRITAEGGGYTF. This chain joins TRBV4-1 and TRBJ1-2; no clear D gene. V gave up 6 bases and J gave up 7 bases, with 18 bases separating them. The CDR3 loop spans 14 amino acids. Per the germline V gene, CDR1 is MGHRA and CDR2 is YSYEKL.

The rearrangement joins TRBV4-1 to TRBJ2-2; tentative D call: TRBD2 (6 bases). With 0 bases removed from V and 5 bases from J, the gap between germline ends came to 13 bases. The germline CDR1 and CDR2 sequences are MGHRA and YSYEKL. This CDR3 has 16 amino acids. The DNA of the CDR3 is TGCGCCAGCAGCCAAGATCGATGGGGGGATACCGGGGAGCTGTTTTTT. Its protein is CASSQDRWGDTGELFF.

This chain links TRBV2 with TRBJ2-4; possible D gene TRBD2, 5 bases. Germline V lookup: CDR1 SNHLY, CDR2 FYNNEI. With 0 bases removed from V and 7 bases from J, the gap between germline ends came to 10 bases. There are 14 residues in the CDR3. The CDR3 spells CASSEAEGLNIQYF. DNA for the CDR3: TGTGCCAGCAGTGAAGCAGAGGGATTGAACATTCAGTACTTC.

The rearrangement uses TRBV11-2 and TRBJ1-4; TRBD1 might be the D (5 bases). Germline CDR1 SGHAT, CDR2 FQNNGV. Trimming stripped 0 bases from V and 8 bases from J, with 16 bases between. The CDR3 contains 16 residues. CDR3 sequence reads: CASSLEIAGAREKLFF. CDR3 nucleotide sequence: TGTGCCAGCAGCTTAGAGATTGCTGGGGCGAGGGAAAAACTGTTTTTT.

The chain employs TRBV6-1 and TRBJ1-5; 10 bases are shared with TRBD1. From germline, CDR1 is MNHNS and CDR2 SASEGT. There are 17 residues in the CDR3. The V and J ends lost 0 bases and 6 bases, in that order; junction bases with no gene match: 8. CDR3 bases: TGTGCCAGCAGTGAAGCCGGGGGGACAGGGGCCCTTCAGCCCCAGCATTTT. Amino acid sequence: CASSEAGGTGALQPQHF.

Only a few counts were recorded for this clone. V gene TRBV7-9 combines with J gene TRBJ1-6; no reliable D call. Between the trimmed V and J ends, which lost 4 bases and 7 bases, there was a span of 17 bases. The CDR3 totals 16 residues. In germline, CDR1 is SEHNR, CDR2 FQNEAQ (reference sequence). The CDR3 here is CASSSRPGFQNSPLHF. CDR3 DNA sequence: TGTGCCAGCAGCTCCCGGCCGGGGTTCCAAAATTCACCCCTCCACTTT.

This chain links TRBV28 with TRBJ1-6; 7 bases line up with TRBD1. From germline, CDR1 is MDHEN and CDR2 SYDVKM. The CDR3 sequence is 14 residues long. The trim removed 6 bases at V and 6 bases at J, leaving 5 bases unmatched. As DNA, the CDR3 is TGTGCCAGCAGCCGGGACAGCGTTAATTCACCCCTCCACTTT. This translates into CASSRDSVNSPLHF.

This rearrangement joins TRBV6-1 to TRBJ2-5; 7 bases fit TRBD1. Looked up from germline, CDR1 is MNHNS and CDR2 is SASEGT. J was trimmed by 4 bases and V by 1 base; bases with no gene match: 3. The CDR3 contains 14 residues. The CDR3 DNA follows: TGTGCCAGCAGTGAAGGACAGGGAAGAGAGACCCAGTACTTC. The encoded protein is CASSEGQGRETQYF.

This chain joins TRBV19 and TRBJ1-4, with unresolved D. V lost 6 bases and J 7 bases, leaving 18 bases between the germline ends. The CDR3 has 15 residues. Germline V gene sequence: CDR1 LNHDA, CDR2 SQIVND (reference sequence). The CDR3 DNA reads as TGTGCCAGTAGCCTGCTGGAGGCGGGGAGTGAAAAACTGTTTTTT. Protein sequence: CASSLLEAGSEKLFF. The variable domain in full, with the rest retrieved from reference TRBV19 and TRBJ1-4, is DGGITQSPKYLFRKEGQNVTLSCEQNLNHDAMYWYRQDPGQGLRLIYYSQIVNDFQKGDIAEGYSVSREKKESFPLTVTSAQKNPTAFYLCASSLLEAGSEKLFFGSGTQLSVL.

The gene calls are TRBV2 and TRBJ1-2; 7 nucleotides agree with TRBD1. With V trimmed by 5 bases and J by 2 bases, 2 bases remained unmatched. CDR3 length equals 13 residues. Germline values: CDR1 SNHLY, CDR2 FYNNEI. The CDR3 DNA reads as TGTGCCAGCAGTTTACAGGGGAACTATGGCTACACCTTC. This translates into CASSLQGNYGYTF.

The chain links TRBV11-2 to TRBJ1-2; 7 positions agree with TRBD1. CDR1 and CDR2 from the germline V gene are SGHAT and FQNNGV. The CDR3 has 14 residues. V dropped 7 bases and J dropped 7; count of bases not matched to a gene: 12. CDR3 protein: CASTPGQVRGGYTF. In DNA, the CDR3 is TGTGCCAGCACCCCAGGACAGGTTCGGGGTGGCTACACCTTC.

This clone came up a few times. The chain uses TRBV18 and TRBJ2-2; D is perhaps TRBD1 (6 bases). The CDR3 has 16 residues. Germline V lookup: CDR1 KGHSH, CDR2 LQKENI. Trimming stripped 1 base from V and 1 base from J, with 10 bases between. DNA for the CDR3: TGTGCCAGCTCACCACTAAACAGGGAGAACACCGGGGAGCTGTTTTTT. Encoded protein: CASSPLNRENTGELFF.

This sequence joins TRBV3-1 (or the pseudogene TRBV3-2) and TRBJ1-1, with unresolved D. This CDR3 region has 13 residues. V was pared by 4 bases and J by 10 bases, with 16 bases between. From germline, CDR1 is LGHDT and CDR2 YNNKEL (reference sequence). The CDR3 loop is CASSLPGRFGAFF. The DNA for the CDR3 is TGTGCCAGCAGCCTACCCGGGAGGTTTGGAGCTTTCTTT.